These 4 T cell receptor beta chains were sequenced from one sample in a study of blood T cell repertoires in COVID-19. Measured with immunoSEQ multiplex PCR; TCRdb has only the in-frame clones, and not every one. Seen here are approximately 160,000 clones, 83% observed once, and the top ten hold 4.4%. What was sequenced was PBMCs or T cells enriched from blood (not recorded which). The source is a woman aged 45-65 years who had recovered from COVID-19.

The V call is TRBV11-3, the J call TRBJ2-3, with 7 positions matching TRBD2. Trimming at V came to 0 bases and at J to 11 bases, leaving 11 bases not matched to a gene. Germline CDR1 and CDR2: SGHNT and YENEEA. The CDR3 loop spans 15 amino acids. CDR3 sequence (DNA): TGTGCCAGCAGCTTAGATGGGACGGGAGGAATGGTGCAGTATTTT. This gives the protein CASSLDGTGGMVQYF. Full variable domain (rest looked up from reference TRBV11-3 and TRBJ2-3): EAGVVQSPRYKIIEKKQPVAFWCNPISGHNTLYWYLQNLGQGPELLIRYENEEAVDDSQLPKDRFSAERLKGVDSTLKIQPAELGDSAVYLCASSLDGTGGMVQYFGPGTRLTVL.

The chain uses TRBV9 and TRBJ1-3; D not resolved. Germline lookup yields CDR1 SGDLS and CDR2 YYNGEE. Trimming took 0 bases from V and 0 from J, leaving 10 bases between them. This CDR3 is built from 16 residues. The CDR3 reads CASSVDLGLSGNTIYF. The DNA for the CDR3 is TGTGCCAGCAGCGTAGATCTGGGCCTCTCTGGAAACACCATATATTTT.

V is TRBV7-9 and J is TRBJ1-1; D perhaps matches TRBD1 (5 bases). The CDR3 loop spans 13 amino acids. Trimming took 5 bases from V and 10 from J, leaving 17 bases between them. The germline V gene encodes CDR1 SEHNR and CDR2 FQNEAQ (reference sequence). The CDR3: CASSPDSSLGAFF. The CDR3 region has the DNA TGTGCCAGCAGCCCAGACAGCTCCCTTGGAGCTTTCTTT.

This rearrangement joins TRBV6-5 to TRBJ2-7, with 7 bases identical to TRBD1. The V and J ends lost 8 bases and 2 bases, in that order; junction bases with no gene match: 3. Germline V gene lookup returns CDR1 MNHEY and CDR2 SVGAGI. This CDR3 spans 12 amino acids. CDR3 nucleotides: TGTGCCAGCCGGGACAGACCCTACGAGCAGTACGTC. Its translation is CASRDRPYEQYV.